A single sample gave rise to the 24 T cell receptor beta chains below, sequenced in a study of CD8+ T cells in alopecia areata. Sequencing templates came from extracted RNA that was reverse transcribed into cDNA. Measured with immunoSEQ multiplex PCR; TCRdb has only the in-frame clones, and not every one. The sample has about 140,000 clones; roughly nine tenths are singletons. Treatment given: oral pan-JAK inhibitor, 5-10 mg twice daily. The specimen comprised CD8+ T cells sorted from blood, sampled at week 4, from a patient treated with tofacitinib. The receptors here all came from a human donor with alopecia areata.

In regard to this clone: A junction boundary mismatches the germline segment, possibly from a read error. V is TRBV13 and J is TRBJ1-1, with 7 bases that match TRBD1. The CDR3 is 13 amino acids. Germline V gene sequence: CDR1 PRHDT, CDR2 FYEKMQ (reference sequence). The CDR3 sequence is CASSPTGTAEALF. CDR3 DNA sequence: TGTGCCAGCAGCCCGACAGGGACCGCGGAAGCTCTCTTT.

The chain combines TRBV29-1 with TRBJ1-1; 7 bases fit TRBD1. Trimming cost V 1 base and J 0 bases; bases outside gene matches: 5. The CDR3 runs 15 residues. CDR1 and CDR2 from the germline V gene are SQVTM and ANQGSEA. CDR3 sequence (DNA): TGCAGCGTTGAAGGGGGACAGCTCATGAACACTGAAGCTTTCTTT. This gives the protein CSVEGGQLMNTEAFF.

The J gene is TRBJ2-1, the V gene TRBV27; D is perhaps TRBD2 (5 bases). The CDR3 has 15 amino acids. V shed 2 bases and J shed 3 bases, with 11 bases lying between them. From germline, CDR1 is MNHEY and CDR2 SMNVEV (reference sequence). CDR3 nucleotides: TGTGCCAGCAGTTTAGTGCCTAGCATCTACAATGAGCAGTTCTTC. Its translation is CASSLVPSIYNEQFF.

The gene calls are TRBV30 and TRBJ2-7; 10 bases line up with TRBD1. CDR3 length: 11 amino acids. Germline lookup yields CDR1 GTSNPN and CDR2 SVGIG (reference sequence). V was pared by 5 bases and J by 6 bases, with 1 base of the junction left unmatched. The CDR3 coding sequence is TGTGCCTGGGACAGGGGGCGCGAGCAGTACTTC. Protein: CAWDRGREQYF.

The V call is TRBV7-2, the J call TRBJ2-7; a weak D match, TRBD1 (5 bases). Germline V gene data show CDR1 as SGHTA and CDR2 as FQGNSA. The ends were cut back, 2 bases at V and 3 bases at J, with 11 bases in the middle. This CDR3 has 14 residues. The CDR3 region is CASSLPTVHYEQYF. CDR3 sequence (DNA): TGTGCCAGCAGCTTACCGACAGTTCACTACGAGCAGTACTTC. Full variable domain (rest looked up from reference TRBV7-2 and TRBJ2-7): GAGVSQSPSNKVTEKGKDVELRCDPISGHTALYWYRQSLGQGLEFLIYFQGNSAPDKSGLPSDRFSAERTGGSVSTLTIQRTQQEDSAVYLCASSLPTVHYEQYFGPGTRLTVT.

The V gene is TRBV4-2, the J gene TRBJ2-7; D unclear. This CDR3 has 14 residues. Germline V gene sequence: CDR1 LGHNA, CDR2 YNFKEQ. V lost 8 bases, J lost 0 bases, and 14 bases lay in between. The CDR3 here is CASVWEKNSYEQYF. CDR3 DNA: TGTGCCAGCGTATGGGAAAAAAACTCCTACGAGCAGTACTTC.

V and J are TRBV29-1 and TRBJ1-3; D not certain. Per germline, CDR1 SQVTM and CDR2 ANQGSEA. The CDR3 has 13 amino acids. V was pared by 2 bases and J by 4 bases, with 9 bases between. Here the CDR3 DNA reads TGCAGCGTTGAATTTCACAGCGGAAACACCATATATTTT. Translated: CSVEFHSGNTIYF.

J is TRBJ2-2 and V is TRBV27; perhaps TRBD2 as D (6 bases). Germline V gene sequence: CDR1 MNHEY, CDR2 SMNVEV (reference sequence). This CDR3 is 16 amino acids long. Deletions cut 4 bases from V and 5 bases from J, with 17 bases between. Here the CDR3 DNA reads TGTGCCAGCAGTTCGGGGGTCAGGGTTTCGACCGGGGAGCTGTTTTTT. Translated, it gives CASSSGVRVSTGELFF.

The rearrangement uses TRBV4-2 and TRBJ2-2; D call uncertain. CDR1 is LGHNA, CDR2 YNFKEQ, per germline. CDR3 length: 15 residues. Trimming took off 3 bases at V and 4 bases at J, with 12 bases between the two ends. The CDR3 protein is CASSQGILGTGELFF. CDR3 bases: TGTGCCAGCAGCCAGGGCATATTAGGCACCGGGGAGCTGTTTTTT.

This rearrangement joins TRBV7-9 to TRBJ2-5; the D gene is possibly TRBD1 (6 bases). CDR1 and CDR2 (germline): SEHNR, FQNEAQ (reference sequence). The CDR3 has 16 residues. V was cut by 2 bases and J by 2 bases, with 15 bases left in between. This CDR3 reads CASSLLGDTVQETQYF. The CDR3 DNA sequence: TGTGCCAGCAGCTTACTGGGGGACACCGTTCAAGAGACCCAGTACTTC.

The rearrangement joins TRBV5-6 to TRBJ2-1; D call uncertain. CDR1 is SGHDT and CDR2 is YYEEEE in the germline V gene. The CDR3 is 13 amino acids. Trimming left V 1 base short and J 12 bases short, with 14 bases between. CDR3 sequence (DNA): TGTGCCAGCAGCTTGCCTTTCCCGATTGGGCAGTTCTTC. Its translation is CASSLPFPIGQFF.

This sequence joins TRBV3-1 (or the pseudogene TRBV3-2) and TRBJ1-5; D gene unclear. Germline V lookup: CDR1 LGHDT, CDR2 YNNKEL (reference sequence). CDR3 length equals 8 residues. The V end was cut by 8 bases, the J end by 15 bases, with 8 bases between. For the CDR3, the DNA is TGTGCCAGCCCTAAAACGCATTTT. It yields the protein CASPKTHF.

This chain uses TRBV4-1 with TRBJ1-1; D unclear. Trimming pared 0 bases from V and 4 bases from J, leaving 9 bases between. Germline assignment: CDR1 MGHRA and CDR2 YSYEKL. This CDR3 has 14 amino acids. In DNA form, the CDR3 reads TGCGCCAGCAGCCAAGAACACGGGAGCACTGAAGCTTTCTTT. Its protein product is CASSQEHGSTEAFF.

V is TRBV29-1 and J is TRBJ2-1, with D possibly matching TRBD1 (7 bases). V dropped 4 bases and J dropped 4 bases, with 14 bases sitting between them. The V gene's germline CDR1 is SQVTM and CDR2 ANQGSEA. CDR3 size: 14 residues. CDR3 residues: CSVAGDRNYNEQFF. CDR3 nucleotide sequence: TGCAGCGTTGCGGGGGACAGAAATTACAATGAGCAGTTCTTC.

V and J are TRBV30 and TRBJ2-3, with TRBD2 matching over 11 bases. The trim removed 4 bases at V and 2 bases at J, leaving 5 bases unmatched. Germline CDR1 and CDR2: GTSNPN and SVGIG (reference sequence). The CDR3 runs 15 residues. DNA for the CDR3: TGTGCCTGGAACCTAGCGGGGGGAACCACAGATACGCAGTATTTT. It is translated as CAWNLAGGTTDTQYF. Combining the CDR3 with reference TRBV30 and TRBJ2-3 gives the whole variable domain SQTIHQWPATLVQPVGSPLSLECTVEGTSNPNLYWYRQAAGRGLQLLFYSVGIGQISSEVPQNLSASRPQDRQFILSSKKLLLSDSGFYLCAWNLAGGTTDTQYFGPGTRLTVL.

The chain has TRBV18 and TRBJ2-1; TRBD1 might be the D (6 bases). This CDR3 region has 18 residues. V was pared by 6 bases and J by 10 bases, with 31 bases between. In germline, CDR1 is KGHSH, CDR2 LQKENI. The CDR3 DNA follows: TGTGCCAGCTCGCCCTACCTGGATCGTACGAGGGACAATGGGGAGCAGTTCTTC. Protein sequence: CASSPYLDRTRDNGEQFF.

V is TRBV2 and J is TRBJ2-1; 7 bases align to TRBD2. This CDR3 contains 18 residues. Trimming took 4 bases from V and 1 from J; bases not matched to a gene: 13. The germline CDR1 and CDR2 sequences are SNHLY and FYNNEI. Written as DNA, the CDR3 is TGTGCCAGCAGTGTGGGGCCAGCGGGGATATCGTCCTACAATGAGCAGTTCTTC. Protein sequence: CASSVGPAGISSYNEQFF.

This chain links TRBV5-4 with TRBJ2-1, with D maybe TRBD2 (6 bases). The CDR3 contains 16 residues. V dropped 1 base and J dropped 3 bases, with 14 bases sitting between them. Germline V lookup: CDR1 SGHNT, CDR2 YYREEE (reference sequence). The CDR3 loop is CASSLRSSVGYNEQFF. The CDR3 region has the DNA TGTGCCAGCAGCTTGAGGTCTAGCGTTGGCTACAATGAGCAGTTCTTC.

CDR3 in amino acids: CASSLRVSGELFF. The CDR3 bases are TGTGCCAGTAGTCTTAGGGTTTCCGGGGAGCTGTTTTTT. V usage is TRBV19 and J usage is TRBJ2-2; D remains ambiguous. In germline, CDR1 is LNHDA, CDR2 SQIVND (reference sequence). Trimming cost V 5 bases and J 6 bases, with 10 bases left between them. The CDR3 covers 13 residues.

The chain links TRBV7-9 to TRBJ1-3; D may be TRBD1 (5 bases). Germline assignment: CDR1 SEHNR and CDR2 FQNEAQ (reference sequence). The CDR3 spans 14 residues. The V gene lost 5 bases and the J gene lost 4 bases, with 12 bases spanning the gap. DNA of the CDR3: TGTGCCAGCAGCCCCCCAGGGCTGGGAAACACCATATATTTT. Its protein is CASSPPGLGNTIYF.

The chain combines TRBV29-1 with TRBJ1-5, with 7 bases matching TRBD1. The germline CDR1 and CDR2 sequences are SQVTM and ANQGSEA. The CDR3 contains 13 residues. The CDR3 nucleotides are TGCAACCTACTGGACAGGTGCAATCAGCCCCAGCATTTT. Translation gives CNLLDRCNQPQHF.

This chain links TRBV7-9 with TRBJ2-5; unclear D gene. The V and J ends lost 5 bases and 4 bases respectively, with 23 bases between them. The CDR3 contains 17 residues. The germline gives CDR1 SEHNR, CDR2 FQNEAQ (reference sequence). CDR3 sequence (DNA): TGTGCCAGCAGCCACTACCCCCACCGACTGGCAAGAGAGACCCAGTACTTC. Amino acids: CASSHYPHRLARETQYF.

This clone was observed a handful of times. The chain uses TRBV5-1 and TRBJ2-7; D may be TRBD2 (6 bases). Germline lookup yields CDR1 SGHRS and CDR2 YFSETQ. The CDR3 runs 13 residues. Trimming took 4 bases from V and 5 from J, leaving 13 bases between them. DNA of the CDR3: TGCGCCAGCAGCGCAGAACCGGGGGACGAGCAGTACTTC. This gives the protein CASSAEPGDEQYF.

The chain combines TRBV5-1 with TRBJ2-3, with D uncertain. CDR3 length: 12 residues. Per germline, CDR1 SGHRS and CDR2 YFSETQ. Trimming removed 3 bases at V and 6 bases at J, with 8 bases between. CDR3 residues: CASSYSGDTQYF. The CDR3 DNA is TGCGCCAGCAGCTATTCCGGGGATACGCAGTATTTT.